This section outlines one T cell receptor beta chain sequence together with its context. Its antigen is still unknown. The sample belongs to a study of cytomegalovirus exposure and HLA in healthy donors. This table comes from immunoSEQ multiplex PCR, and its TCRdb copy is limited to in-frame clones, with some not included. The repertoire holds 130,000 to 150,000 clones, with about 91% as singletons. The CDR3 spans 16 residues. Per the germline V gene, CDR1 is SGHRS and CDR2 is YFSETQ. Trimming removed 4 bases from V and 2 bases from J; junction bases left unmatched: 3. General study points: The CMV antigen specificity of a few CMV-associated chains was confirmed through in vitro analysis. In a later analysis, first-cohort TCR clusters were found to tend to co-occur in the 120 or so validation repertoires.

The V and J genes are TRBV5-1 and TRBJ2-3, with 14 nucleotides matching TRBD2. The sequenced material came from PBMCs. The receptor was derived from a woman aged 18-30 years in good health and CMV-seropositive. The CDR3 is CASSGTSGGFTDTQYF. CDR3 bases: TGCGCCAGCAGCGGGACTAGCGGGGGATTCACAGATACGCAGTATTTT.